These 21 T cell receptor beta chains originate from one sample sequenced in a study of T cell responses to AZD1222 COVID-19 vaccine. Generated by immunoSEQ multiplex PCR, the TCRdb table keeps only in-frame clones and is missing some. The sample holds 95,000 or so clones, roughly 86% seen once. Specimen: peripheral blood, collected on day 0 of MenACWY control vaccination. The receptors were gathered from an adult in good health.

The V and J genes are TRBV18 and TRBJ1-3; a possible D gene is TRBD1 (6 bases). The CDR3 spans 15 residues. The V and J ends lost 4 bases and 2 bases respectively, with 12 bases between them. Germline-derived CDR1 and CDR2 are KGHSH and LQKENI. The CDR3 region is CASSLQRTAGNTIYF. CDR3 DNA: TGTGCCAGCTCACTACAAAGGACAGCTGGAAACACCATATATTTT.

V and J are TRBV5-4 and TRBJ1-2; D is undetermined. This CDR3 is built from 14 residues. With 0 bases removed from V and 4 bases from J, the gap between germline ends came to 10 bases. Germline loops: CDR1 SGHNT, CDR2 YYREEE (reference sequence). The CDR3 loop is CASSLGGQAYGYTF. The CDR3, as DNA: TGTGCCAGCAGCTTGGGTGGCCAAGCCTATGGCTACACCTTC.

This chain links TRBV25-1 with TRBJ2-1; perhaps TRBD2 as D (7 bases). Trimming shortened V by 3 bases and J by 2 bases, and 17 bases separated the two germline ends. This CDR3 has 17 residues. The V gene's germline CDR1 is MGHDK and CDR2 SYGVNS. CDR3 in DNA: TGTGCCAGCAGTGATTCCTCGGGGGGCGCCGCCTACAATGAGCAGTTCTTC. Amino acids: CASSDSSGGAAYNEQFF.

This clone occurred a few times. The chain uses TRBV27 and TRBJ2-3; 9 bases are a match to TRBD2. CDR3 length: 16 residues. Germline CDR1 is MNHEY and CDR2 is SMNVEV (reference sequence). J lost 6 bases, V lost 5 bases, and 12 bases had no gene match. This CDR3 reads CASSLQLAGLADTQYF. In DNA, the CDR3 is TGTGCCAGCAGTCTCCAACTAGCGGGTCTTGCGGATACGCAGTATTTT.

The chain links TRBV12-3 or TRBV12-4 to TRBJ2-5; maybe TRBD2 (6 bases). The ends were cut back, 3 bases at V and 5 bases at J, with 10 bases in the middle. The CDR3 spans 13 residues. CDR3 DNA: TGTGCCAGCAGTTTGGCGGGGAGGGAGACCCAGTACTTC. Translating gives CASSLAGRETQYF.

The chain uses TRBV24-1 and TRBJ1-4, with 8 bases identical to TRBD1. The J segment lost 3 bases and the V segment lost 8 bases, leaving 10 bases of the junction unmatched. The CDR3 is 16 amino acids. CDR1 and CDR2 from the germline V gene are KGHDR and SFDVKD. The CDR3 bases are TGTGCCACCACCTTGGACAGGGAGTTTGCTAATGAAAAACTGTTTTTT. Protein sequence: CATTLDREFANEKLFF.

This clone is labeled medium-sized (0.01 to 0.1%). V gene TRBV14 combines with J gene TRBJ2-1; 8 bases are shared with TRBD2. The trim removed 1 base at V and 12 bases at J, leaving 5 bases unmatched. Per germline, CDR1 SGHDN and CDR2 FVKESK. This CDR3 is built from 13 residues. Here the CDR3 DNA reads TGTGCCAGCAGCCAAGTAGGCAGCGGGGGGCAGTTCTTC. Protein sequence: CASSQVGSGGQFF.

This clone was seen only once. This sequence joins TRBV28 and TRBJ2-7; 8 nucleotides agree with TRBD1. Per germline, CDR1 MDHEN and CDR2 SYDVKM. Trimming cost V 11 bases and J 2 bases; bases outside gene matches: 11. The CDR3 has 14 residues. The CDR3 loop reads CASSRQGATYEQYF. The CDR3 DNA sequence: TGTGCCTCGTCCCGTCAGGGGGCCACCTACGAGCAGTACTTC.

The rearrangement links TRBV4-2 to TRBJ2-5; 9 bases align to TRBD2. Germline-derived CDR1 and CDR2 are LGHNA and YNFKEQ. J lost 3 bases, V lost 2 bases, and 7 bases had no gene match. The CDR3 has 16 residues. CDR3 loop: CASSQQSGGLEETQYF. The CDR3 DNA sequence: TGTGCCAGCAGCCAACAAAGCGGGGGGTTAGAAGAGACCCAGTACTTC.

The rearrangement links TRBV5-1 to TRBJ2-7; 8 bases fit TRBD2. The CDR3 extends over 14 amino acids. The germline V gene encodes CDR1 SGHRS and CDR2 YFSETQ. Unmatched junction bases numbered 2, after V lost 2 bases and J lost 1 base. The CDR3 region has the DNA TGCGCCAGCAGCTTTTTAGCGGGGTCCTACGAGCAGTACTTC. Its protein is CASSFLAGSYEQYF.

This clone was seen only once. The rearrangement joins TRBV7-2 to TRBJ2-1; 7 nucleotides match TRBD2. J lost 0 bases, V lost 5 bases, and 7 bases had no gene match. Germline CDR1 and CDR2: SGHTA and FQGNSA. This CDR3 comprises 16 residues. CDR3 in DNA: TGTGCCAGCAGCCAGACCGGGGGGAGCTCCTACAATGAGCAGTTCTTC. It translates to CASSQTGGSSYNEQFF. Based on the CDR3 plus reference TRBV7-2 and TRBJ2-1, the full variable domain is GAGVSQSPSNKVTEKGKDVELRCDPISGHTALYWYRQSLGQGLEFLIYFQGNSAPDKSGLPSDRFSAERTGGSVSTLTIQRTQQEDSAVYLCASSQTGGSSYNEQFFGPGTRLTVL.

This clone was found once. The genes are TRBV6-5 and TRBJ2-7; the match to TRBD1 covers 9 bases. The CDR3 length is 15 residues. CDR1 and CDR2 from the germline V gene are MNHEY and SVGAGI. V trimming: 0 bases; J trimming: 4 bases; junction bases outside the gene matches: 4. The CDR3 nucleotides are TGTGCCAGCAGTTACTCCCGGGACAGGGAGTACGAGCAGTACTTC. This translates into CASSYSRDREYEQYF.

The CDR3 sequence: CASSKAGGLKETQYF. CDR3 sequence (DNA): TGTGCCAGCAGCAAAGCCGGGGGGTTAAAAGAGACCCAGTACTTC. The chain is built from TRBV21-1 and TRBJ2-5; the listed D gene, TRBD2, was not tested against the DNA. TRBV21-1 is a recognized pseudogene. CDR3 length: 15 amino acids.

The V and J genes are TRBV6-2 or TRBV6-3 and TRBJ2-6; a possible D gene is TRBD1 (5 bases). Trimming stripped 2 bases from V and 1 base from J, with 12 bases between. Germline values: CDR1 MNHEY, CDR2 SVGEGT. This CDR3 is built from 17 residues. CDR3 loop: CASSYVQGSSGANVLTF. DNA for the CDR3: TGTGCCAGCAGTTACGTCCAGGGATCTTCTGGGGCCAACGTCCTGACTTTC.

This CDR3 is CASEGQTTDTQYF. CDR3 DNA sequence: TGTGCCAGCGAGGGACAGACAACAGATACGCAGTATTTT. The chain couples TRBV21-1 to TRBJ2-3; the table calls TRBD1, which could not be checked here. TRBV21-1 is a documented pseudogene. The CDR3 totals 13 residues.

Concerning this clone: Other DNA variants within this sample encode the same CDR3. The CDR3 DNA reads as TGCGCCAGCAGCTTAGAGGGGAGAACCTACGAGCAGTACTTC. Translation: CASSLEGRTYEQYF. This chain uses TRBV5-1 with TRBJ2-7; D is tentatively TRBD1 or TRBD2 (5 bases each). The CDR3 is 14 amino acids. Germline CDR1 SGHRS, CDR2 YFSETQ. V was pared by 2 bases and J by 2 bases, with 11 bases between.

This clone has a single count. The germline gene is not matched at one end of the junction; a read error may be the cause. The chain uses TRBV2 and TRBJ1-1; 7 bases map to TRBD1. Germline V gene data show CDR1 as SNHLY and CDR2 as FYNNEI. The CDR3 sequence is 15 residues long. CDR3 sequence: CASREGTVGNTEAFF. The CDR3, as DNA: TGTGCCAGCAGGGAAGGGACAGTTGGGAACACTGAAGCTTTCTTT.

V is TRBV18 and J is TRBJ2-3, with D unclear. This CDR3 contains 15 residues. Germline-derived CDR1 and CDR2 are KGHSH and LQKENI. Between the trimmed V and J ends, which lost 1 base and 3 bases, there was a span of 11 bases. CDR3 sequence reads: CASSPLGPGTDTQYF. The DNA for the CDR3 is TGTGCCAGCTCACCACTAGGCCCCGGTACAGATACGCAGTATTTT.

This clone has just one count. The chain employs TRBV7-3 and TRBJ2-1, with 11 bases aligning to TRBD2. Germline CDR1 SGHTA, CDR2 FQGTGA. Trimming removed 8 bases from V and 9 bases from J; junction bases left unmatched: 6. This CDR3 region has 13 residues. CDR3 nucleotides: TGTGCCAGCTCCGGGACTAGCGGTAGTGAGCAGTTCTTC. Protein: CASSGTSGSEQFF.

V and J are TRBV5-5 and TRBJ1-5; TRBD1 matches at 7 bases. The CDR3 has 16 amino acids. Germline V lookup: CDR1 SGHKS, CDR2 YYEKEE (reference sequence). Unmatched junction bases numbered 6, after V lost 3 bases and J lost 0 bases. The CDR3 DNA reads as TGTGCCAGCAGCTGGGGACAGTCGTCTAGCAATCAGCCCCAGCATTTT. Translated: CASSWGQSSSNQPQHF.

V usage is TRBV6-2 or TRBV6-3 and J usage is TRBJ2-7; 7 positions match TRBD1. V dropped 6 bases and J dropped 3; count of bases not matched to a gene: 5. The CDR3 is made up of 13 amino acids. Looked up from germline, CDR1 is MNHEY and CDR2 is SVGEGT. The CDR3 protein is CASSRDSLYEQYF. In DNA, the CDR3 is TGTGCCAGCAGCCGGGACAGCCTCTACGAGCAGTACTTC.